A single sample gave rise to the 7 T cell receptor beta chains below, sequenced in a study of CD8 T cells in ankylosing spondylitis. Each CDR3 protein gets one entry after TCRdb re-called the 5' RACE reads with MiXCR. Of roughly 280,000 distinct CDR3 sequences detected, over 15% appear once; the ten largest clones hold 7.5% to 9.5%. The specimen sequenced was blood, either unsorted or a sorted T cell fraction (not recorded which). These receptor sequences come from a male donor with ankylosing spondylitis or in good health (not recorded which).

V and J are TRBV20-1 and TRBJ1-1, with D possibly being TRBD1 (5 bases). Trimming removed 1 base from V and 5 bases from J, with 8 bases in between. Germline lookup yields CDR1 DFQATT and CDR2 SNEGSKA (reference sequence). This CDR3 contains 12 residues. This CDR3 is CSARVGETEAFF. For the CDR3, the DNA is TGCAGTGCTAGAGTAGGGGAGACTGAAGCTTTCTTT.

This clonotype was picked up a small number of times. J is TRBJ2-5 and V is TRBV4-2; no firm D call. Between the trimmed V and J ends, which lost 0 bases and 5 bases, there was a span of 7 bases. CDR3 length: 13 residues. Per the germline V gene, CDR1 is LGHNA and CDR2 is YNFKEQ. CDR3: CASSQDSRETQYF. For the CDR3, the DNA is TGTGCCAGCAGCCAAGATTCCAGGGAGACCCAGTACTTC.

This clonotype was detected many times. The chain employs TRBV3-1 and TRBJ2-5; no firm D call. With 3 bases removed from V and 1 base from J, the gap between germline ends came to 9 bases. This CDR3 has 14 residues. Germline CDR1 reads LGHDT; CDR2 reads YNNKEL (reference sequence). CDR3 in DNA: TGTGCCAGCAGCCAGCCTCCTGTCCAAGAGACCCAGTACTTC. The encoded protein is CASSQPPVQETQYF.

This clonotype was picked up a small number of times. This chain joins TRBV6-5 and TRBJ1-1; D is uncertain. Germline V gives CDR1 MNHEY, CDR2 SVGAGI. V lost 0 bases, J lost 2 bases, and 7 bases lay in between. The CDR3 covers 14 residues. The CDR3 here is CASSYSTLNTEAFF. DNA of the CDR3: TGTGCCAGCAGTTACTCCACACTAAACACTGAAGCTTTCTTT.

This clonotype was seen only a few times. This chain links TRBV4-2 with TRBJ2-2; D is perhaps TRBD2 (5 bases). Germline V gene sequence: CDR1 LGHNA, CDR2 YNFKEQ. This CDR3 is 15 amino acids long. With 1 base removed from V and 4 bases from J, the gap between germline ends came to 10 bases. CDR3 in amino acids: CASSQVQRSTGELFF. In nucleotides, the CDR3 is TGTGCCAGCAGCCAAGTGCAGCGGAGCACCGGGGAGCTGTTTTTT.

The chain carries TRBV3-1 and TRBJ1-3; D is perhaps TRBD1 (5 bases). Trimming cost V 1 base and J 2 bases, with 9 bases left between them. This CDR3 contains 15 residues. Per germline, CDR1 LGHDT and CDR2 YNNKEL (reference sequence). In DNA, the CDR3 is TGTGCCAGCAGCCAAGGGAGGGGAACTGGAAACACCATATATTTT. Amino acids: CASSQGRGTGNTIYF.

On this clonotype: One end of the junction varies from germline; a read error may be responsible. The chain links TRBV20-1 to TRBJ2-3; 16 bases are a match to TRBD2. The V gene's germline CDR1 is DFQATT and CDR2 SNEGSKA (reference sequence). CDR3 length equals 17 residues. CDR3 amino acids: CCARAAGLAGGPDTQYF. The DNA of the CDR3 is TGCTGTGCTAGAGCCGCGGGACTAGCGGGGGGGCCGGATACGCAGTATTTT.